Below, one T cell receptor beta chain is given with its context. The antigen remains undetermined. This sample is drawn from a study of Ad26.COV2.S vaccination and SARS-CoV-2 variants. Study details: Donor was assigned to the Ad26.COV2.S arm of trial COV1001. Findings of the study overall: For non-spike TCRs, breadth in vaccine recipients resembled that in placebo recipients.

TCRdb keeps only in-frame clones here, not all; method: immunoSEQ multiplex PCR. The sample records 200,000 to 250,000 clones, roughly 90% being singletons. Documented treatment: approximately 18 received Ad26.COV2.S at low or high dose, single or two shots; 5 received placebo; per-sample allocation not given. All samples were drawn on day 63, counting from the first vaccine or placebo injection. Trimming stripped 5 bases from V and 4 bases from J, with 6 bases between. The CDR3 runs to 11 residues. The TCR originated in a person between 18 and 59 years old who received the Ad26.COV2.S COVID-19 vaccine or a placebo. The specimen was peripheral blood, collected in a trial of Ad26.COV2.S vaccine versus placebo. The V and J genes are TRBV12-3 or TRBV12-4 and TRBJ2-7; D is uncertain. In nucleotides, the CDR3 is TGTGCCAGCAGTCGACAATACGAGCAGTACTTC. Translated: CASSRQYEQYF.